The T cell receptor beta chain described here comes from a study of shared clonotypes between healthy human individuals. Between the trimmed V and J ends, which lost 4 bases and 6 bases, there was a span of 7 bases. The CDR3 totals 12 residues. Germline values: CDR1 MDHEN, CDR2 SYDVKM. As handled by the study authors: Junction-only sequences without quality scores came from ImmunoSEQ, so filtering differed. Using immunoSEQ multiplex PCR, the repertoire was profiled, and TCRdb retains in-frame clones only, with some absent. Clone size and V and J calls were adopted from that table, with D and trimming inferred from the DNA. The sample shows approximately 2,300,000 clones, under 95% of them seen only once.

The receptor's source is a man aged 18 to 29 in good health. Some clones in this sample may be carry-over from other donors' samples. Sequencing used naive CD4+ T cells from PBMCs. Subset in this sample: CD45RA+ positively selected. The V call is TRBV28, the J call TRBJ1-5; D uncertain. The CDR3 protein is CASSSLLQPQHF. The CDR3 bases are TGTGCCAGCAGTTCATTACTTCAGCCCCAGCATTTT.